This TCR beta chain was sequenced in a study of blood T cell repertoires in COVID-19. The CDR3 contains 13 residues. Looked up from germline, CDR1 is LGHNT and CDR2 is FRNRAP. Trimming pared 6 bases from V and 5 bases from J, leaving 13 bases between. The authors' processing: Estimated nucleated cell counts came from reference gene primer amplification. Produced via immunoSEQ multiplex PCR; TCRdb's table is partial and in-frame only. D and trimming come from the DNA, and the V and J calls and clone size come from that table. The data show tens of thousands of clones, with approximately 89% seen just once and around 4.7% held by the top ten.

The chain combines TRBV12-5 with TRBJ2-5; D not certain. The clonotype was recovered from a woman aged 60 to 75 with active COVID-19. The sequencing input was peripheral blood. This chain's CDR3 is CASGRDIGETQYF. The DNA for the CDR3 is TGTGCTAGTGGACGCGATATCGGGGAGACCCAGTACTTC.